The sequence of this T cell receptor beta chain was determined in a study of cytomegalovirus exposure and HLA in healthy donors. Whole-study context: Earlier results showed 90 million to 120 million unique TCR beta sequences derived from about 179 million T cells. Drawn from HLA-typed donors, 80 million to 95 million unique TCRs were held in an early data release. Study-level results: Information on immune exposure was restricted to one variable (CMV serostatus). A later analysis showed that HLA-associated TCR beta chains had undergone more clonal expansion than equally common others.

This clone was seen a handful of times. Its antigen remains unknown. V lost 4 bases, J lost 0 bases, and 7 bases lay in between. The germline V gene encodes CDR1 MNHNS and CDR2 SASEGT. CDR3 length: 14 residues. Use of 60 Vbeta and 13 Jbeta primers characterized the PCR. Assay used: immunoSEQ multiplex PCR; TCRdb lists only in-frame clones, some missing. This sample has 96,000 or so clones, with roughly 79% found just once. The V gene is TRBV6-1, the J gene TRBJ1-5; no clear D. The sample comprised PBMCs. The source of this sequence is a female donor in good health and CMV-seropositive. CDR3 region: CASSADYSNQPQHF. The DNA for the CDR3 is TGTGCCAGCAGTGCCGACTATAGCAATCAGCCCCAGCATTTT.